This is a list of T cell receptor beta chains from one sample in a study of T cells in narcolepsy. Clones were read by immunoSEQ multiplex PCR, and TCRdb kept only the in-frame ones, dropping some. Altogether tens of thousands of clones are present, over 65% being singletons, with the ten largest covering under 1.2%. Sequencing input: memory (CD45RA-) CD4+ T cells from blood. These receptors all come from a human donor in good health. CDR3s include the opening cysteine and the closing phenylalanine or tryptophan. A D gene is named only where the DNA matches it firmly. Part of the rows lack a size; the others show once, few, many or a class for expanded clones.

V gene,J gene,D gene,clone size,CDR3 DNA,CDR3 protein
TRBV5-1,TRBJ2-3,NA,NA,TGCGCCAGCAACTTGGGTGGAGGGTTAACGGTGACAGATACGCAGTATTTT,CASNLGGGLTVTDTQYF
TRBV2,TRBJ1-6,NA,NA,TGTGCCACCCACTCGAGCTCCTATAATTCACCCCTCCACTTT,CATHSSSYNSPLHF
TRBV6-1,TRBJ1-2,TRBD1,NA,TGTGCCAGCAGTCGAATGACAGGGGCCAACTATGGCTACACCTTC,CASSRMTGANYGYTF
TRBV19,TRBJ2-3,NA,once,TGTGCCAGTAGCATGGGACTCTCCCCTTCAGATACGCAGTATTTT,CASSMGLSPSDTQYF
TRBV25-1,TRBJ1-3,NA,NA,TGTGCCAGCAGGCAAGCTGGAAACACCATATATTTT,CASRQAGNTIYF
TRBV25-1,TRBJ2-7,TRBD1,once,TGTGCCAGCAGTGAAAATAAGGGGGCCGCCTACGAGCAGTACTTC,CASSENKGAAYEQYF
TRBV11-2,TRBJ2-3,TRBD1,NA,TGTGCCAGCAGCCAGGGGGACATAACGCCAGATACGCAGTATTTT,CASSQGDITPDTQYF
TRBV7-8,TRBJ2-2,NA,NA,TGTGCCAGCAGCCCCGACCCCCCGGGGGCTGCTAACACCGGGGAGCTGTTTTTT,CASSPDPPGAANTGELFF
TRBV28,TRBJ2-3,NA,NA,TGTGCCAGCAGTTCCGGGGCCACAGATACGCAGTATTTT,CASSSGATDTQYF
TRBV4-1,TRBJ1-5,NA,NA,TGCGCCAGCAGCCAAGTTGTATGTACAGTGAGGCAGAAGAATCAGCCCCAGCATTTT,CASSQVVCTVRQKNQPQHF
TRBV6-1,TRBJ1-1,TRBD1,few,TGTGCCAGCAGTGATGAGGGACAGGTGAACACTGAAGCTTTCTTT,CASSDEGQVNTEAFF
TRBV4-1,TRBJ1-4,NA,few,TGCGCCAGCAGCCTGGAACAGGACCTTAATGAAAAACTGTTTTTT,CASSLEQDLNEKLFF
TRBV29-1,TRBJ1-1,NA,NA,TGCAGCGCGGAGCGGGGAACAAGTCTGACTGAAGCTTTCTTT,CSAERGTSLTEAFF
TRBV9,TRBJ2-2,TRBD1,NA,TGTGCCAGCGAAAAAGGGGACAGGGGGTTAACCGGGGAGCTGTTTTTT,CASEKGDRGLTGELFF
TRBV30,TRBJ1-2,NA,NA,TGTGCCTCTTCAGCGTCAGGGAACTATGGCTACACCTTC,CASSASGNYGYTF
TRBV6-5,TRBJ2-7,TRBD2,NA,TGTGCCAGCCGGTCTAGCGGGGATATATACGAGCAGTACTTC,CASRSSGDIYEQYF
TRBV7-2,TRBJ2-1,NA,NA,TGTGCCAGCAGCTTAGGGGGCGGGTACAATGAGCAGTTCTTC,CASSLGGGYNEQFF
TRBV4-2,TRBJ2-1,NA,NA,TGTGCCAGCAGCCAAGAAGCGCGGGTTGCGGGGTACAAGAATGAGCAGTTCTTC,CASSQEARVAGYKNEQFF
TRBV29-1,TRBJ2-3,NA,NA,TGCAGCGTCAGGGGGGCAGGAACGCAGTATTTT,CSVRGAGTQYF
TRBV5-1,TRBJ2-2,TRBD1,few,TGCGCCAGCAGCTTGGGCCAGGGGGCCACCGGGGAGCTGTTTTTT,CASSLGQGATGELFF
TRBV13,TRBJ1-6,NA,NA,TGTGCCAGCAGCTTAGTTCGGACAGTTAATTCACCCCTCCACTTT,CASSLVRTVNSPLHF
TRBV5-1,TRBJ2-7,NA,NA,TGCGCCAGCAGCCCAGCGTTAAAAACCCTTCGCGGCCCCTACGAGCAGTACTTC,CASSPALKTLRGPYEQYF
TRBV5-8,TRBJ2-2,NA,NA,TGTGCCAGCAGCTTTACTGGGGTTAACACCGGGGAGCTGTTTTTT,CASSFTGVNTGELFF
TRBV6-1,TRBJ1-4,NA,once,TGTGCCAGCAGTGATAGGGTTGTTGAAAAACTGTTTTTT,CASSDRVVEKLFF
TRBV19,TRBJ2-2,TRBD1,once,TGTGCCAGTAGTCCTATGGTTGGGACAGGGAACACCGGGGAGCTGTTTTTT,CASSPMVGTGNTGELFF
TRBV10-3,TRBJ1-6,NA,NA,TGTGCCATCAGTGAAGGGGGGGTTCTCGGTAATTCACCCCTCCACTTT,CAISEGGVLGNSPLHF
TRBV11-2,TRBJ1-1,NA,NA,TGTGCCAGCAGCTTAAATTTAGGTAACACTGAAGCTTTCTTT,CASSLNLGNTEAFF
TRBV9,TRBJ2-3,TRBD1,NA,TGTGCCAGCAGCCCGACAGGGGGTGGAATATTCCAGTATTTT,CASSPTGGGIFQYF
TRBV29-1,TRBJ1-2,NA,once,TGCAGCGTTGCCCAGGGAGCAACTAACTATGGCTACACCTTC,CSVAQGATNYGYTF
TRBV11-2,TRBJ2-7,TRBD2,few,TGTGCCAGCAGCTTGACTAGCGGAGGGGCCTACGAGCAGTACTTC,CASSLTSGGAYEQYF
TRBV30,TRBJ1-1,TRBD1,NA,TGTGCCTGGAGTTGGACAGGAATGAACACTGAAGCTTTCTTT,CAWSWTGMNTEAFF
TRBV13,TRBJ2-7,TRBD2,NA,TGTGCCAGCAGCTTAATTCGGGGTAGCGGGATGTCTTACGAGCAGTACTTC,CASSLIRGSGMSYEQYF
TRBV5-1,TRBJ2-7,TRBD2,NA,TGCGCCAGCAGCCCAAGGACTAGCGGGACCTACGAGCAGTACTTC,CASSPRTSGTYEQYF
TRBV7-8,TRBJ1-4,NA,NA,TGTGCCAGCAGACAAACAGGGATTATTAATGAAAAACTGTTTTTT,CASRQTGIINEKLFF